This section outlines one T cell receptor beta chain sequence together with its context. The antigen remains unidentified. Primers: 52 TRBV forward and 13 TRBJ reverse. Some clones are missing from TCRdb's copy, which holds only in-frame ones; the method was immunoSEQ multiplex PCR. The sample lists 30,000 to 40,000 clones, about nine tenths occurring once. This entry comes from a study of regulatory T cells. Study-wide results and caveats: Skewed V and J usage and few unique V-J pairs marked patient repertoires, most in Tregs. In CD3G-deficient patients, conventional CD4+ T cells were enriched for hydrophobic CDR3 residues at positions 6 and 7.

V shed 5 bases and J 5 bases; nucleotides not matched to a gene: 13. The CDR3 has 16 amino acids. CDR1 is SEHNR and CDR2 is FQNEAQ in the germline V gene (reference sequence). Every patient with CD3G deficiency had evidence of autoimmunity. Patients aged 2 to 39 years had fewer naive T cells. CD4+ cells were sorted into CD25-high CD127-low regulatory cells and CD25-low CD127-high conventional cells. Sequencing input: conventional CD4+ T cells sorted from blood. This TCR derives from a person under 35 with CD3G deficiency. This chain uses TRBV7-9 with TRBJ1-1, with TRBD1 matching 8 bases. CDR3 sequence: CASSPPGQGSWTEAFF. The CDR3, as DNA: TGTGCCAGCAGCCCACCCGGACAGGGAAGCTGGACTGAAGCTTTCTTT.